This T cell receptor beta chain was obtained from a study of CD8 T cells in Susac syndrome. Reverse transcription of roughly 0.5 to 1 ug RNA was performed with random hexamers. A single record per CDR3 protein comes from TCRdb applying MiXCR to the immunoSEQ multiplex PCR reads. The sample yields fewer than 200,000 distinct CDR3 sequences, 85% to 95% seen once. The CDR3 is 15 residues long. Controls were healthy donors chosen to match patients in age and sex. Purification of the CD8+ and CD4+ T cells relied on negative isolation, and TEMRA cells underwent FACS enrichment. The TCR originated in a human donor in good health. The chain uses TRBV21-1 and TRBJ2-4; the DNA was not used to check the table's D call, TRBD2. TRBV21-1 is given as a pseudogene. The material sequenced was CD4+ T cells from PBMCs. CDR3 in amino acids: CASSKVSSGRYIQYF. The CDR3, as DNA: TGTGCCAGCAGCAAAGTCTCTAGCGGGAGATACATTCAGTACTTC.